This T cell receptor beta chain was retrieved from a study of molecular identifiers for immune sequencing clone quantification. One entry per CDR3 protein results from TCRdb running MiXCR on the PCR reads. The sample lists 75,000 to 100,000 distinct CDR3 sequences; around a fifth were seen once. The CDR3 loop spans 14 amino acids. Germline CDR1 and CDR2: SGDLS and YYNGEE. V shed 3 bases and J shed 6 bases, with 14 bases lying between them. The table lists this clonotype with many counts. The chain links TRBV9 to TRBJ2-3, with D possibly TRBD2 on 6 matching bases. The sample comprised naive CD8+ T cells from blood, with Jurkat cell RNA spiked in. The subset was: FACS-sorted CD8+CD4-CCR7+CD45RA+ naive T cells. The clonotype originates from a human donor in good health. Some libraries in this study had Jurkat cell RNA spiked in. CDR3 coding DNA: TGTGCCAGCAGCGAGGGGACTTTGTCGGATACGCAGTATTTT. Translated, it gives CASSEGTLSDTQYF.